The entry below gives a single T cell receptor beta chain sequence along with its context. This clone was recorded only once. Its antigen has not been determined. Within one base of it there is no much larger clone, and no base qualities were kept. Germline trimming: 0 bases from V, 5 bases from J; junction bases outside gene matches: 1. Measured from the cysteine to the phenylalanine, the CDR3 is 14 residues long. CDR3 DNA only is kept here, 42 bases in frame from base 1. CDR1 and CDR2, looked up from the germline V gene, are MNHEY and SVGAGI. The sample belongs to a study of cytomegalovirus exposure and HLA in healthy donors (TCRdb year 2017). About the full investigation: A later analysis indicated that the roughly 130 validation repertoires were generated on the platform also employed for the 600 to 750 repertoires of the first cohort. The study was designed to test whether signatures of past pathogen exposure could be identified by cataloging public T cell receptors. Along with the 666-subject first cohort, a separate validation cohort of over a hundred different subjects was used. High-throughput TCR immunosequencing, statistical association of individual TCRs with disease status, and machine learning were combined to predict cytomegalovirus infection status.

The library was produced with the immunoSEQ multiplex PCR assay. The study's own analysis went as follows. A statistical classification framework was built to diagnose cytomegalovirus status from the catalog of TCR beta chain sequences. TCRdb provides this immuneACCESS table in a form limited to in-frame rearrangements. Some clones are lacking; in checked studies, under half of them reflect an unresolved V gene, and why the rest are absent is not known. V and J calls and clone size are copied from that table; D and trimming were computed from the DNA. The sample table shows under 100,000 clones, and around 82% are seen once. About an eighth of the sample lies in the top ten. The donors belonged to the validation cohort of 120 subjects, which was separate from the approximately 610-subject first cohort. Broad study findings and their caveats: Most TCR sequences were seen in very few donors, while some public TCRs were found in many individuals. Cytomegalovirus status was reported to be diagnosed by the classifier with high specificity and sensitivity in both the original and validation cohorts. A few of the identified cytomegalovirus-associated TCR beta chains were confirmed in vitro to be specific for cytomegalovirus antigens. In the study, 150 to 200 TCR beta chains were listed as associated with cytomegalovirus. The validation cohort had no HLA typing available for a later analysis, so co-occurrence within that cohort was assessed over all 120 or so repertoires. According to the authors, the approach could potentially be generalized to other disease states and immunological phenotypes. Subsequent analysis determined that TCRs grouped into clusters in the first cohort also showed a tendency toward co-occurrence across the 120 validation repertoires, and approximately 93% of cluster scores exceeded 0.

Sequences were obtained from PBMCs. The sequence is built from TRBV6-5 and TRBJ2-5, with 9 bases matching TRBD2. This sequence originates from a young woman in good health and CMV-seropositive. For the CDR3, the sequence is CASSYSGTSETQYF. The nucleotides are TGTGCCAGCAGTTACTCCGGGACTAGCGAGACCCAGTACTTC.